The source of this T cell receptor beta chain is a study of blood T cell repertoires in COVID-19. TCRdb's copy holds only in-frame clones and misses some; the assay was immunoSEQ multiplex PCR. The data hold hundreds of thousands of clones, with approximately 91% observed a single time. The sequencing input was peripheral blood. This clonotype originated in a woman between 50 and 59 years old with COVID-19, enrolled during active disease.

Written as DNA, the CDR3 is TGTGCCAGCAGCCTCGCGGTAAGGGGCCTCCCTGAAGCTTTCTTT. Translated: CASSLAVRGLPEAFF. The chain is built from TRBV7-8 and TRBJ1-1; D is possibly TRBD1 (5 bases). The CDR3 has 15 amino acids. CDR1 is SGHVS, CDR2 FQNEAQ, per germline. V lost 5 bases and J 6 bases, leaving 19 bases between the germline ends.